Each of the 22 T cell receptor beta chains below was sequenced from the same sample in a study of T cell clonotyping in hematopoietic cell transplantation. The method was immunoSEQ multiplex PCR; TCRdb's version includes in-frame clones alone and lacks a portion of them. The data contain about 36,000 clones, roughly 94% of them singletons. Time point indicated: recipient sample about 28 days before transplant, after cytoreduction. Material: peripheral blood mononuclear cells, obtained before stem cell transplant. These receptors were obtained from a middle-aged man with chronic myeloid leukemia. Some clones in this sample may be carry-over from other donors' samples.

This chain connects TRBV11-2 to TRBJ2-5; 7 positions match TRBD1. The CDR3 runs 15 residues. The V gene end was trimmed by 7 bases and the J gene end by 2 bases; junction bases not matched to a gene: 10. Germline CDR1 reads SGHAT; CDR2 reads FQNNGV. This CDR3 reads CASTGEGAEQETQYF. In nucleotides, the CDR3 is TGTGCCAGCACCGGTGAGGGGGCAGAACAAGAGACCCAGTACTTC.

This chain connects TRBV9 to TRBJ1-5; no definite D call. Trimming stripped 4 bases from V and 5 bases from J, with 13 bases between. In germline, CDR1 is SGDLS, CDR2 YYNGEE. CDR3 size: 14 residues. Here the CDR3 DNA reads TGTGCCAGCAGCTTGGGTGGGAAACATCAGCCCCAGCATTTT. Translation gives CASSLGGKHQPQHF. Full variable domain (outside the CDR3, taken from reference TRBV9 and TRBJ1-5): DSGVTQTPKHLITATGQRVTLRCSPRSGDLSVYWYQQSLDQGLQFLIQYYNGEERAKGNILERFSAQQFPDLHSELNLSSLELGDSALYFCASSLGGKHQPQHFGDGTRLSIL.

V is TRBV5-1 and J is TRBJ2-1; D is unresolved. CDR1 is SGHRS, CDR2 YFSETQ, per germline. CDR3 length: 11 residues. Trimming took off 5 bases at V and 7 bases at J, with 7 bases between the two ends. CDR3 in amino acids: CASRLENEQFF. CDR3 nucleotide sequence: TGCGCCAGCAGACTTGAAAATGAGCAGTTCTTC.

V and J are TRBV5-1 and TRBJ1-3; D is undetermined. The V and J ends lost 1 base and 2 bases respectively, with 10 bases between them. Per the germline V gene, CDR1 is SGHRS and CDR2 is YFSETQ. This CDR3 contains 15 residues. DNA for the CDR3: TGCGCCAGCAGCTTGTGGCCGGGCGCTGGAAACACCATATATTTT. Amino acids: CASSLWPGAGNTIYF.

The chain couples TRBV7-9 to TRBJ1-6; no clear D. Trimming pared 0 bases from V and 0 bases from J, leaving 9 bases between. CDR3 length equals 17 residues. Germline CDR1 and CDR2: SEHNR and FQNEAQ (reference sequence). In DNA, the CDR3 is TGTGCCAGCAGCTTAGCAAGTTCGGGCTCCTATAATTCACCCCTCCACTTT. Amino acids: CASSLASSGSYNSPLHF.

The chain employs TRBV2 and TRBJ2-7; the D gene is possibly TRBD1 (5 bases). Between the trimmed V and J ends, which lost 8 bases and 11 bases, there was a span of 19 bases. Germline-derived CDR1 and CDR2 are SNHLY and FYNNEI. This CDR3 comprises 12 residues. The CDR3 sequence: CASGRVRPDKYF. DNA of the CDR3: TGTGCCAGCGGACGTGTTCGCCCGGACAAGTACTTC.

The chain couples TRBV4-3 to TRBJ1-3; 8 bases agree with TRBD1. The CDR3 covers 18 residues. V lost 4 bases to trimming and J lost 0 bases; unmatched junction nucleotides: 11. Germline V CDR1 and CDR2: LGHNA, YSLEER. The CDR3 reads CASSPGQGGPLSGNTIYF. The CDR3 coding sequence is TGCGCCAGCAGCCCCGGACAGGGAGGCCCCCTCTCTGGAAACACCATATATTTT.

The V call is TRBV7-8, the J call TRBJ1-1, with D uncertain. Trimming stripped 5 bases from V and 2 bases from J, with 15 bases between. Germline CDR1 and CDR2: SGHVS and FQNEAQ. CDR3 length: 15 amino acids. CDR3 amino acids: CASSQGQITNTEAFF. The CDR3 DNA reads TGTGCCAGCAGCCAAGGGCAAATAACCAACACTGAAGCTTTCTTT.

The chain is built from TRBV19 and TRBJ2-2, with D perhaps matching TRBD1 (6 bases). Germline CDR1 and CDR2: LNHDA and SQIVND (reference sequence). The CDR3 spans 15 residues. V dropped 7 bases and J dropped 6 bases, with 18 bases sitting between them. The CDR3 bases are TGTGCCAGTACGGAACAGGGTGGTTTTCCCGGGGAGCTGTTTTTT. Translation gives CASTEQGGFPGELFF.

The chain has TRBV6-4 and TRBJ2-3; 7 bases map to TRBD2. The CDR3 is made up of 15 amino acids. Trimming at V came to 2 bases and at J to 1 base, leaving 3 bases not matched to a gene. Germline assignment: CDR1 MRHNA and CDR2 SNTAGT. The CDR3 reads CASSDQGGGTDTQYF. The CDR3 DNA reads as TGTGCCAGCAGTGACCAGGGAGGGGGCACAGATACGCAGTATTTT.

The gene calls are TRBV9 and TRBJ1-5, with 9 nucleotides matching TRBD1. V shed 0 bases and J 7 bases; nucleotides not matched to a gene: 5. This CDR3 spans 15 amino acids. Germline V gene data show CDR1 as SGDLS and CDR2 as YYNGEE. Written as DNA, the CDR3 is TGTGCCAGCAGCGTAGGCGGGACAGGGAAACAGCCCCAGCATTTT. It encodes CASSVGGTGKQPQHF.

J is TRBJ2-3 and V is TRBV5-1; 8 positions agree with TRBD1. After removal of 2 bases from V and 0 bases from J, the junction contained 2 bases not matched to a gene. Per germline, CDR1 SGHRS and CDR2 YFSETQ. The CDR3 runs 15 residues. The CDR3 spells CASSFTGGSTDTQYF. CDR3 in DNA: TGCGCCAGCAGCTTCACAGGGGGTAGCACAGATACGCAGTATTTT.

This chain connects TRBV6-5 to TRBJ2-7; D unclear. The V end was cut by 0 bases, the J end by 0 bases, with 9 bases between. CDR1 is MNHEY, CDR2 SVGAGI, per germline. CDR3 length: 15 amino acids. This CDR3 reads CASSYSGQLSYEQYF. The CDR3 nucleotides read TGTGCCAGCAGTTACTCGGGCCAGCTCTCCTACGAGCAGTACTTC.

The rearrangement uses TRBV19 and TRBJ1-5; possible D gene TRBD1, 6 bases. The V gene's germline CDR1 is LNHDA and CDR2 SQIVND (reference sequence). The CDR3 extends over 18 amino acids. V shed 7 bases and J shed 0 bases, with 22 bases lying between them. CDR3 sequence reads: CASKYSGRGYLSNQPQHF. DNA for the CDR3: TGTGCCAGTAAATATTCGGGCAGGGGTTATCTTAGCAATCAGCCCCAGCATTTT.

V gene TRBV6-6 combines with J gene TRBJ2-7; D might be TRBD2 (6 bases). This CDR3 region has 13 residues. V was cut by 3 bases and J by 6 bases, with 12 bases left in between. Germline values: CDR1 MNHNY, CDR2 SVGAGI (reference sequence). CDR3 DNA sequence: TGTGCCAGCAGTTATGCGGGAAGGAGCGAGCAGTACTTC. Its protein product is CASSYAGRSEQYF.

The V call is TRBV28, the J call TRBJ1-1; D is perhaps TRBD1 (5 bases). The CDR3 is 16 residues long. Germline CDR1 reads MDHEN; CDR2 reads SYDVKM. V lost 6 bases to trimming and J lost 0 bases, with 17 bases between them. The CDR3 coding sequence is TGTGCCAGCAGACCTCCGGGACTCCCAATGAACACTGAAGCTTTCTTT. Its protein product is CASRPPGLPMNTEAFF.

The chain employs TRBV6-5 and TRBJ1-2, with D possibly being TRBD1 (5 bases). This CDR3 has 12 amino acids. From germline, CDR1 is MNHEY and CDR2 SVGAGI. The V end lost 9 bases, the J end lost 6 bases, and 14 bases lay between the germline ends. The CDR3 DNA follows: TGTGCCAGTGCCGGGGGGGTGAATGGCTACACCTTC. Protein product: CASAGGVNGYTF.

V gene TRBV10-3 combines with J gene TRBJ2-4; 7 bases map to TRBD1. CDR1 and CDR2 from the germline V gene are ENHRY and SYGVKD. The CDR3 covers 16 residues. The J segment lost 2 bases and the V segment lost 0 bases, leaving 4 bases of the junction unmatched. CDR3 amino acids: CAISESKTGTKNIQYF. CDR3 in DNA: TGTGCCATCAGTGAGTCCAAGACAGGGACCAAAAACATTCAGTACTTC.

This clone was picked up one time. The chain has TRBV6-5 and TRBJ1-1; possibly TRBD1 for D (5 bases). From germline, CDR1 is MNHEY and CDR2 SVGAGI. The CDR3 has 14 amino acids. The V and J ends lost 7 bases and 0 bases respectively, with 12 bases between them. CDR3 protein: CASTSAGMNTEAFF. The CDR3 DNA reads as TGTGCCAGCACATCTGCAGGGATGAACACTGAAGCTTTCTTT.

This chain links TRBV28 with TRBJ2-7; perhaps TRBD2 as D (5 bases). The CDR3 consists of 11 residues. Trimming took off 8 bases at V and 2 bases at J, with 7 bases between the two ends. Germline CDR1 and CDR2: MDHEN and SYDVKM. This CDR3 is CASWGAYEQYF. In DNA form, the CDR3 reads TGTGCCAGCTGGGGAGCCTACGAGCAGTACTTC.

The chain carries TRBV5-6 and TRBJ2-7; no clear D gene. Germline-derived CDR1 and CDR2 are SGHDT and YYEEEE. The CDR3 extends over 11 amino acids. The V end lost 4 bases, the J end lost 4 bases, and 6 bases lay between the germline ends. CDR3 sequence (DNA): TGTGCCAGCAGCGTTAATTACGAGCAGTACTTC. This sequence encodes CASSVNYEQYF. The full variable domain, rest sourced from reference TRBV5-6 and TRBJ2-7, is DAGVTQSPTHLIKTRGQQVTLRCSPKSGHDTVSWYQQALGQGPQFIFQYYEEEERQRGNFPDRFSGHQFPNYSSELNVNALLLGDSALYLCASSVNYEQYFGPGTRLTVT.

This clone appeared once. In nucleotides, the CDR3 is TGTGCTAGTGGTCTGGGACTTGGGGCAGATACGCAGTATTTT. Amino acid sequence: CASGLGLGADTQYF. The J gene is TRBJ2-3, the V gene TRBV12-5, with D tentatively TRBD2 (6 bases). The ends were cut back, 5 bases at V and 4 bases at J, with 13 bases in the middle. The CDR3 loop spans 14 amino acids. Germline loops: CDR1 LGHNT, CDR2 FRNRAP.